Listed below are T cell receptor beta chains from one sample, sequenced in a study of cytomegalovirus exposure and HLA in healthy donors. Profiling relied on immunoSEQ multiplex PCR, and the TCRdb table lists in-frame clones only, not all of them. This table has 130,000 to 150,000 clones, 60% to 85% appearing once. The sample comprised PBMCs. The receptor set was obtained from a male donor in good health and CMV-seronegative. The CDR3 runs from the conserved cysteine through the conserved F or W. A D gene is named only where the DNA matches it firmly. Rows give clone size only sometimes, using once, few, many, or a class for an expanded clone.

j_gene	abundance	v_gene	d_gene	CDR3aa	CDR3nt
TRBJ2-7	-	TRBV19	-	CASSPGDSYEQYF	TGTGCCAGTAGTCCCGGGGATTCCTACGAGCAGTACTTC
TRBJ2-7	-	TRBV7-8	TRBD1	CASSLATGVYEQYF	TGTGCCAGCAGCTTAGCGACAGGGGTCTACGAGCAGTACTTC
TRBJ1-1	-	TRBV27	TRBD1	CASSLIRDRENTEAFF	TGTGCCAGCAGTTTAATCCGGGACAGGGAAAACACTGAAGCTTTCTTT
TRBJ1-5	-	TRBV5-5	TRBD1	CASSLAGGNQPQHF	TGTGCCAGCAGCTTGGCAGGGGGTAATCAGCCCCAGCATTTT
TRBJ1-1	-	TRBV21-1	-	CASSGDMRPMNTEAFF	TGTGCCAGCAGCGGGGACATGCGGCCAATGAACACTGAAGCTTTCTTT
TRBJ1-4	once	TRBV19	-	CASRDQGPTNEKLFF	TGTGCCAGTAGGGATCAGGGGCCAACTAATGAAAAACTGTTTTTT
TRBJ2-5	-	TRBV5-1	TRBD1	CASSGGTGESQETQYF	TGCGCCAGCAGCGGGGGGACAGGGGAATCCCAAGAGACCCAGTACTTC
TRBJ1-5	-	TRBV27	-	CASSRQRGNQPQHF	TGTGCCAGCAGTCGGCAACGGGGTAATCAGCCCCAGCATTTT
TRBJ2-7	-	TRBV18	-	CASSPDGHNFYEQYF	TGTGCCAGCTCACCGGACGGACACAACTTCTACGAGCAGTACTTC
TRBJ2-3	-	TRBV9	-	CASSAPRAGTDTQYF	TGTGCCAGCAGCGCCCCCCGCGCGGGTACAGATACGCAGTATTTT
TRBJ1-2	-	TRBV12-5	-	CASGALTEVRYGYTF	TGTGCTAGTGGTGCGCTGACAGAAGTTCGGTATGGCTACACCTTC
TRBJ2-1	-	TRBV7-9	-	CASTLIGGNEQFF	TGTGCCAGCACCCTTATCGGGGGCAATGAGCAGTTCTTC
TRBJ2-1	-	TRBV7-8	TRBD1	CASSLGLDRDEQFF	TGTGCCAGCAGCTTAGGCCTAGACAGGGATGAGCAGTTCTTC
TRBJ1-4	-	TRBV10-3	TRBD1	CAISQGAPNEKLFF	TGTGCCATCAGCCAGGGGGCACCTAATGAAAAACTGTTTTTT
TRBJ1-4	-	TRBV5-1	TRBD1	CASRGWDRGRELFF	TGCGCCAGCCGGGGATGGGACAGGGGCCGGGAACTGTTTTTT
TRBJ1-6	-	TRBV7-9	-	CASDKQETGLNSPLHF	TGTGCCAGCGACAAACAAGAAACAGGTCTCAATTCACCCCTCCACTTT
TRBJ1-2	-	TRBV6-5	TRBD1	CASRSDRAYGYTF	TGTGCCAGCAGGTCCGACAGGGCCTATGGCTACACCTTC